The present entry profiles one T cell receptor beta chain with its context. Antigen: not known. This sample was included in a study of shared clonotypes between healthy human individuals. About the research overall: Each donor contributed plates that comprised three CD4 naive, three CD4 memory, two CD8 naive and one CD8 memory.

This CDR3 has 14 residues. Germline V gene sequence: CDR1 SGHTA, CDR2 FQGNSA. V was trimmed by 3 bases and J by 0 bases, leaving 9 bases between them. Study-level points and caveats: An expected dependence of interdonor clonotype sharing on sequencing depth was noted. Naive subsets generally exceeded memory subsets in estimated richness.

It was across several immunoSEQ plates that each subset's genomic DNA was evenly split. Repertoires were generated with immunoSEQ multiplex PCR, while TCRdb's copy carries only in-frame clones and drops some. This table has around 1.6 million clones, approximately 98% appearing once. The rearrangement uses TRBV7-2 and TRBJ2-7; D is uncertain. The sample taken for sequencing was naive CD4+ T cells sorted from blood. Subset described: CD45RA+ positively selected. This clonotype was obtained from a man aged 30 to 39 in good health. CDR3 amino acids: CASSFEETSYEQYF. The CDR3 nucleotides read TGTGCCAGCAGCTTCGAAGAGACCTCCTACGAGCAGTACTTC.